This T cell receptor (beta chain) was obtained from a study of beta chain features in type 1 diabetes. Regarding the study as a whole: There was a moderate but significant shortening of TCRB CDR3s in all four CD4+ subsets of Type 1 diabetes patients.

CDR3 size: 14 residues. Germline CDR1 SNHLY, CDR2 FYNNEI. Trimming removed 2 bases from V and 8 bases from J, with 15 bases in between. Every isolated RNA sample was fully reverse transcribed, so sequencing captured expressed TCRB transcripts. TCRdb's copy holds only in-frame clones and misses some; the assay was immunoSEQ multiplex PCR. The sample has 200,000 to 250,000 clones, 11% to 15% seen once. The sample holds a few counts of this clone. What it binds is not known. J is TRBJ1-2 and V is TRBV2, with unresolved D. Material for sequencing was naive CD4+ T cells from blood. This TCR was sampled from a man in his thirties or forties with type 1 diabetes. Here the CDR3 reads CASSEYGELGGYTF. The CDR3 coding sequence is TGTGCCAGCAGTGAATATGGGGAGCTCGGGGGCTACACCTTC.